A selection of T cell receptor beta chains follows, all from one sample in a study of blood T cell repertoires in COVID-19. The method was immunoSEQ multiplex PCR; TCRdb's version includes in-frame clones alone and lacks a portion of them. The profile shows about 190,000 clones, about 81% of them singletons. Sequencing was done on a sample of peripheral blood. Receptors were obtained from a man younger than 45 with active or convalescent COVID-19. CDR3s include the opening cysteine and the closing phenylalanine or tryptophan. The D gene is left open where the match is weak. A clone size is listed for some rows: how often the clone was seen (once, few, many), or a class if it is expanded.

TRBV10-3	TRBD1	TRBJ2-5	15	NA	TGTGCCATCAGTGGCTCCGGACAGGGCGGGGAGACCCAGTACTTC	CAISGSGQGGETQYF
TRBV29-1	TRBD1	TRBJ1-2	14	NA	TGCAGCGCTGGCAACCCGGACAGGGGGAAGGGCTACACCTTC	CSAGNPDRGKGYTF
TRBV24-1	NA	TRBJ1-5	13	NA	TGTGCCACCAGTGGTTCTACAGGTCAGCCCCAGCATTTT	CATSGSTGQPQHF
TRBV27	TRBD2	TRBJ2-7	15	NA	TGTGCCAGCAGTCCGAGTCCTAGCGGGATCTACGAGCAGTACTTC	CASSPSPSGIYEQYF
TRBV11-1	NA	TRBJ1-3	16	once	TGTGCCAGCAGCTTCTCGCCCGGAGACTCTGGAAACACCATATATTTT	CASSFSPGDSGNTIYF
TRBV2	NA	TRBJ1-6	17	NA	TGTGCCAGCAGTGAACGGGGAACGAGCTCCTATAATTCACCCCTCCACTTT	CASSERGTSSYNSPLHF
TRBV15	NA	TRBJ2-5	14	NA	TGTGCCACCAGCAGAGATGAGATCTGGGAGACCCAGTACTTC	CATSRDEIWETQYF
TRBV7-2	NA	TRBJ2-1	15	NA	TGTGCCAGCAGCTTCCTCCCTACGTCGGACAATGAGCAGTTCTTC	CASSFLPTSDNEQFF
TRBV25-1	TRBD1	TRBJ1-5	16	NA	TGTGCCAGCAGTGCATTCGGACAGGGGGACAATCAGCCCCAGCATTTT	CASSAFGQGDNQPQHF
TRBV25-1	NA	TRBJ2-6	16	NA	TGTGCCAGCAGTCCCGGAGCGGCCTCTGGGGCCAACGTCCTGACTTTC	CASSPGAASGANVLTF
TRBV6-5	NA	TRBJ1-4	14	once	TGTGCCAGCAGCCACGCCGAGGCTAATGAAAAACTGTTTTTT	CASSHAEANEKLFF
TRBV7-8	TRBD1	TRBJ2-1	16	NA	TGTGCCAGCAGCCCCCGACAGGGCATGATCGAGAATGAGCAGTTCTTC	CASSPRQGMIENEQFF
TRBV14	NA	TRBJ1-6	15	NA	TGTGCCAGCAGCCAAGCTTACGGGGGTAATTCACCCCTCCACTTT	CASSQAYGGNSPLHF
TRBV7-9	TRBD2	TRBJ2-7	16	NA	TGTGCCAGCAGCCCGCGAGGTCGAGCGGGAGGTTACGAGCAGTACTTC	CASSPRGRAGGYEQYF
TRBV19	TRBD2	TRBJ2-3	15	NA	TGTGCCAGTAGTATATGGCGGGAGAGCACAGATACGCAGTATTTT	CASSIWRESTDTQYF
TRBV28	TRBD1	TRBJ1-3	16	NA	TGTGCCAGCACCCTTGGGGGGACAGCCTCTGGAAACACCATATATTTT	CASTLGGTASGNTIYF